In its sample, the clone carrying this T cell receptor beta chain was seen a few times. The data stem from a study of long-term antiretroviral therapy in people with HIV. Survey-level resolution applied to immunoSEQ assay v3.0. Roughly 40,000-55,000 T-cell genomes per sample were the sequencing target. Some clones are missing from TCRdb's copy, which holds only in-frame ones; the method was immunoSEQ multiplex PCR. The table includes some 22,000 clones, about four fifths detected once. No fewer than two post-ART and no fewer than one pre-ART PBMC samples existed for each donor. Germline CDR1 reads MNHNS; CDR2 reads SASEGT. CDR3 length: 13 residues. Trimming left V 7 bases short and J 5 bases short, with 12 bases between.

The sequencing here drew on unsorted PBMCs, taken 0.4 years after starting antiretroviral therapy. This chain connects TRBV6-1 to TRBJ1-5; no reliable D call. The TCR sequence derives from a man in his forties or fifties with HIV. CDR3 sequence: CASNSGIDQPQHF. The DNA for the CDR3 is TGTGCCAGCAATAGCGGGATCGATCAGCCCCAGCATTTT.